The 3 T cell receptor beta chains listed next were all sequenced from one sample in a study of radiation and T cells in renal cell carcinoma. Assay: immunoSEQ multiplex PCR; the TCRdb copy retains only in-frame clones and omits some. The sample has around 140,000 clones, approximately 86% seen once; the top ten hold 17%. Stated time point: blood 4 weeks post-SBRT, at nephrectomy. The treatment is: 15 Gy SBRT to primary tumor, nephrectomy 4 weeks later. The source was blood, collected from a patient whose treatment included radiotherapy and nephrectomy. These receptors all stem from a woman aged 45-65 years with renal cell carcinoma.

This chain joins TRBV6-5 and TRBJ2-7; 8 nucleotides match TRBD1. The germline gives CDR1 MNHEY, CDR2 SVGAGI. V was pared by 1 base and J by 7 bases, with 3 bases of the junction left unmatched. The CDR3 extends over 13 amino acids. CDR3 DNA sequence: TGTGCCAGCAGTTACTTAAACAGGGGGGAGCAGTACTTC. Its protein product is CASSYLNRGEQYF.

This chain uses TRBV15 with TRBJ1-2; TRBD1 agrees at 10 bases. With 3 bases clipped from V and 4 bases from J, the junction kept 5 bases outside the gene matches. This CDR3 has 15 amino acids. Germline CDR1 and CDR2: LNHNV and YYDKDF (reference sequence). The CDR3 reads CATSSDRGRGYGYTF. CDR3 DNA sequence: TGTGCCACCAGCAGTGACAGGGGGCGAGGCTATGGCTACACCTTC.

The gene calls are TRBV19 and TRBJ2-4; 10 nucleotides align to TRBD2. Germline CDR1 reads LNHDA; CDR2 reads SQIVND (reference sequence). Trimming took 3 bases from V and 11 from J; bases not matched to a gene: 4. The CDR3 loop spans 13 amino acids. CDR3 loop: CASSIGLAGVQYF. The CDR3 bases are TGTGCCAGTAGTATTGGTCTAGCGGGAGTTCAGTACTTC.